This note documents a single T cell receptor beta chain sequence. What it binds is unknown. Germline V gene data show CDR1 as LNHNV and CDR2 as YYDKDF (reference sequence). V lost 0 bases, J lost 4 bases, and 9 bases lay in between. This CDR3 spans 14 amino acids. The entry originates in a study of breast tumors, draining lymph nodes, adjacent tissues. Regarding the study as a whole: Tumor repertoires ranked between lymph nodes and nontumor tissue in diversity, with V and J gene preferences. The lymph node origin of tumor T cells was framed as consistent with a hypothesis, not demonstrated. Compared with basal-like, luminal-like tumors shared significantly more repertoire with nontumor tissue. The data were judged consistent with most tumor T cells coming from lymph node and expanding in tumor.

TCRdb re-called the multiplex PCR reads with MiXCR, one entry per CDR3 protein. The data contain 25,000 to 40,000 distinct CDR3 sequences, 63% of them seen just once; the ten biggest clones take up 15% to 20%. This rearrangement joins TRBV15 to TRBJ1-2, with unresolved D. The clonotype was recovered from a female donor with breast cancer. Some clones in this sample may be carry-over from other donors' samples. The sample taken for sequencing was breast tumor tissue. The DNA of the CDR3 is TGTGCCACCAGCAGAGATCGACGCTCCTATGGCTACACCTTC. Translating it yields CATSRDRRSYGYTF.